This record covers a single T cell receptor (beta chain). What it binds is not known. Genomic DNA provided the template from which TCR beta VDJ and CDR3 profiles were obtained. TCRdb passed the reads through MiXCR, listing each CDR3 protein once. The table lists 260,000 or so distinct CDR3 sequences, around 45% of them singletons. Germline V gene lookup returns CDR1 MNHNY and CDR2 SVGAGI (reference sequence). The V gene lost 6 bases and the J gene lost 0 bases, with 14 bases spanning the gap. The CDR3 consists of 16 residues. These data originate in a study of CD8+CD57+ T cells in acquired aplastic anemia. Turning to the study itself: Quantities of DNA derived from sorted CD4+ and CD8+ cells averaged 3.2 ug.

Study findings and constraints: Patients shared twenty-nine CD8+ CDR3 sequences with controls.

Previously, flow cytometry had revealed CD8+CD57+ cell expansion in the patients chosen for sequencing. The source material was sorted CD4+, CD8+, or CD8+CD57+ T cells (not recorded which) from PBMCs. The origin of this receptor is a human donor with aplastic anemia. The rearrangement links TRBV6-6 to TRBJ2-2; either TRBD1 or TRBD2 may fit D (5 bases each). The CDR3 loop is CASSPRDPSNTGELFF. DNA for the CDR3: TGTGCCAGCAGCCCCCGGGACCCTTCGAACACCGGGGAGCTGTTTTTT.